The 22 T cell receptor beta chains presented below share a single source sample, sequenced in a study of shared clonotypes between healthy human individuals. The assay was immunoSEQ multiplex PCR, and TCRdb's table has in-frame clones only and misses some. The sample has 980,000 or so clones; around 80% are singletons. Sequenced: memory CD4+ T cells sorted from blood. Described subset: CD45RA-negative fraction. These receptors came from a young man in good health.

The chain links TRBV5-4 to TRBJ2-7, with 9 bases identical to TRBD1. Germline CDR1 reads SGHNT; CDR2 reads YYREEE (reference sequence). This CDR3 has 14 amino acids. The V gene end was trimmed by 4 bases and the J gene end by 3 bases; junction bases not matched to a gene: 5. The CDR3 sequence is CASSVQGANYEQYF. CDR3 in DNA: TGTGCCAGCAGCGTACAGGGGGCGAACTACGAGCAGTACTTC.

This rearrangement joins TRBV7-2 to TRBJ2-1; 11 bases align to TRBD2. Germline V gene sequence: CDR1 SGHTA, CDR2 FQGNSA. The CDR3 loop spans 16 amino acids. Losses at the gene ends were 4 bases for V and 4 bases for J; bases not matched to a gene: 6. The CDR3 DNA reads as TGTGCCAGCAGCTCTACCGGGACTAGCGGTTACAATGAGCAGTTCTTC. Its protein product is CASSSTGTSGYNEQFF.

The chain couples TRBV9 to TRBJ2-6; no clear D. CDR3 size: 16 residues. Trimming left V 0 bases short and J 0 bases short, with 7 bases between. Germline loops: CDR1 SGDLS, CDR2 YYNGEE. CDR3: CASSVVGNSGANVLTF. CDR3 nucleotide sequence: TGTGCCAGCAGCGTAGTGGGCAACTCTGGGGCCAACGTCCTGACTTTC.

V gene TRBV29-1 combines with J gene TRBJ2-7; no reliable D call. Germline loops: CDR1 SQVTM, CDR2 ANQGSEA. Between the trimmed V and J ends, which lost 4 bases and 1 base, there was a span of 5 bases. This CDR3 is built from 11 residues. CDR3 in DNA: TGCAGCGTTGGACATTCCTACGAGCAGTACTTC. It translates to CSVGHSYEQYF.

The chain employs TRBV18 and TRBJ2-3, with D possibly matching TRBD2 (5 bases). Germline V CDR1 and CDR2: KGHSH, LQKENI. Trimming cost V 5 bases and J 6 bases, with 9 bases left between them. This CDR3 has 12 residues. The CDR3: CASSGIADTQYF. DNA for the CDR3: TGTGCCAGCTCAGGTATAGCGGATACGCAGTATTTT.

As for this clone: The identical CDR3 is also encoded by other nucleotide sequences in the sample. V and J are TRBV28 and TRBJ2-2; maybe TRBD1 (6 bases). Trimming took 5 bases from V and 5 from J, leaving 9 bases between them. CDR3 length: 13 amino acids. Germline assignment: CDR1 MDHEN and CDR2 SYDVKM. The CDR3 DNA is TGTGCCAGCAGTCTAACAGGGACCGGGGAGCTGTTTTTT. It yields the protein CASSLTGTGELFF.

The gene calls are TRBV30 and TRBJ1-5, with TRBD1 identical over 8 bases. This CDR3 is 13 amino acids long. Germline V gives CDR1 GTSNPN, CDR2 SVGIG (reference sequence). The junction had 8 bases not matched to a gene; V was cut back by 1 base and J by 12 bases. In DNA, the CDR3 is TGTGCCTGGAGTGCGGGACAGGAGGTAGGCCAGCATTTT. Its translation is CAWSAGQEVGQHF.

V usage is TRBV28 and J usage is TRBJ2-7, with 13 bases lining up with TRBD2. This CDR3 region has 20 residues. V shed 4 bases and J 4 bases; nucleotides not matched to a gene: 19. Germline lookup yields CDR1 MDHEN and CDR2 SYDVKM. The chain's CDR3 is CASSSPRTSGGGLKSYEQYF. CDR3 nucleotides: TGTGCCAGCAGTTCCCCCCGGACTAGCGGGGGAGGATTAAAATCTTACGAGCAGTACTTC.

This rearrangement joins TRBV5-1 to TRBJ1-6; D unclear. Trimming pared 3 bases from V and 11 bases from J, leaving 18 bases between. Germline V CDR1 and CDR2: SGHRS, YFSETQ. The CDR3 loop spans 15 amino acids. CDR3 sequence reads: CASSSYGQPGTPLHF. Here the CDR3 DNA reads TGCGCCAGCAGCTCATATGGCCAGCCGGGTACACCCCTCCACTTT.

This clone was counted only a few times. The chain combines TRBV9 with TRBJ2-1; TRBD2 aligns across 12 bases. Germline V gene lookup returns CDR1 SGDLS and CDR2 YYNGEE. V lost 4 bases to trimming and J lost 7 bases; unmatched junction nucleotides: 6. CDR3 length: 15 amino acids. The CDR3 is CASSRGGTSGNEQFF. The CDR3 DNA reads as TGTGCCAGCAGCCGGGGAGGGACTAGCGGGAATGAGCAGTTCTTC.

The V gene is TRBV7-2, the J gene TRBJ1-5; D call uncertain. V lost 7 bases, J lost 2 bases, and 18 bases lay in between. This CDR3 is built from 16 residues. Germline loops: CDR1 SGHTA, CDR2 FQGNSA. The CDR3 region has the DNA TGTGCCAGCACTCCCCCCGGTGGAACGGGCAATCAGCCCCAGCATTTT. Amino acids: CASTPPGGTGNQPQHF.

This clone was found once. The chain combines TRBV6-1 with TRBJ2-3; tentative D call: TRBD2 (7 bases). The germline V and J ends were trimmed by 1 base and 5 bases, with 13 bases remaining between them. The CDR3 covers 15 residues. The germline gives CDR1 MNHNS, CDR2 SASEGT. The CDR3 DNA is TGTGCCAGCAGTGAAGTGAGGGGGGGTGGAGATACGCAGTATTTT. Translated, it gives CASSEVRGGGDTQYF.

The V and J genes are TRBV18 and TRBJ2-1; D assignment may be TRBD1 or TRBD2 (6 bases each). Germline V lookup: CDR1 KGHSH, CDR2 LQKENI. Trimming took 5 bases from V and 8 from J, leaving 10 bases between them. The CDR3 extends over 12 amino acids. In DNA form, the CDR3 reads TGTGCCAGCTCATCGAGGGGGGATGAGCAGTTCTTC. It encodes CASSSRGDEQFF.

The chain joins TRBV5-1 to TRBJ2-1, with 10 bases matching TRBD2. The germline V gene encodes CDR1 SGHRS and CDR2 YFSETQ. This CDR3 contains 17 residues. J gave up 0 bases and V 7 bases, and 10 bases lay outside the gene matches. The CDR3 sequence: CASSPGAGGFSYNEQFF. DNA of the CDR3: TGCGCCAGCTCTCCGGGAGCGGGGGGGTTCTCCTACAATGAGCAGTTCTTC.

V and J are TRBV9 and TRBJ1-5, with D unclear. Germline values: CDR1 SGDLS, CDR2 YYNGEE. There are 15 residues in the CDR3. With 0 bases removed from V and 4 bases from J, the gap between germline ends came to 11 bases. This CDR3 reads CASSVDDGKNQPQHF. The CDR3 DNA is TGTGCCAGCAGCGTAGATGACGGTAAGAATCAGCCCCAGCATTTT.

The chain employs TRBV18 and TRBJ2-7; 8 bases are shared with TRBD1. Germline V gene sequence: CDR1 KGHSH, CDR2 LQKENI. V lost 3 bases to trimming and J lost 5 bases; unmatched junction nucleotides: 9. The CDR3 contains 15 residues. CDR3 coding DNA: TGTGCCAGCTCACCCCCCAACAGGGGGGAGGACGAGCAGTACTTC. Residues: CASSPPNRGEDEQYF.

The rearrangement links TRBV7-2 to TRBJ1-2; TRBD1 aligns across 9 bases. This CDR3 region has 15 residues. Trimming at V came to 5 bases and at J to 6 bases, leaving 10 bases not matched to a gene. Germline CDR1 reads SGHTA; CDR2 reads FQGNSA. The CDR3: CASSRTQGAGDGYTF. CDR3 bases: TGTGCCAGCAGCCGGACACAGGGGGCAGGAGATGGCTACACCTTC.

V gene TRBV29-1 combines with J gene TRBJ2-2; D gene unclear. Gene TRBJ1-3 matches the end of the DNA better, so the J call may be wrong. CDR3 size: 13 residues. Germline V lookup: CDR1 SQVTM, CDR2 ANQGSEA. Here the CDR3 DNA reads TGCAGCGTTGTCCCGTCCTCTGGAAACACCATATATTTT. This gives the protein CSVVPSSGNTIYF.

There are a few counts of this clone. Other DNA sequences in the same sample also yield this CDR3. The chain combines TRBV9 with TRBJ1-1; no reliable D call. The germline gives CDR1 SGDLS, CDR2 YYNGEE. V lost 2 bases to trimming and J lost 1 base, with 6 bases between them. The CDR3 is made up of 13 amino acids. CDR3: CASSVVRNTEAFF. The CDR3 DNA reads TGTGCCAGCAGCGTGGTAAGGAACACTGAAGCTTTCTTT.

This chain links TRBV4-1 with TRBJ1-1; 7 bases fit TRBD1. The trim removed 4 bases at V and 1 base at J, leaving 12 bases unmatched. The CDR3 has 17 residues. Germline V lookup: CDR1 MGHRA, CDR2 YSYEKL. Here the CDR3 DNA reads TGCGCCAGCAGCCCTCATTCGTGGGACAGCGAGAACACTGAAGCTTTCTTT. This sequence encodes CASSPHSWDSENTEAFF.

This clone has more than one count but fewer than ten. The V call is TRBV27, the J call TRBJ2-3; TRBD2 matches at 11 bases. The CDR3 consists of 16 residues. CDR1 and CDR2 (germline): MNHEY, SMNVEV (reference sequence). Germline trimming cut 6 bases from V and 1 base from J; bases unmatched to any gene: 6. The CDR3 sequence: CASRLLAGVGTDTQYF. In DNA, the CDR3 is TGTGCCAGCAGATTACTAGCGGGAGTGGGCACAGATACGCAGTATTTT.

This chain links TRBV6-5 with TRBJ1-2; D uncertain. Germline values: CDR1 MNHEY, CDR2 SVGAGI. This CDR3 spans 13 amino acids. Trimming left V 7 bases short and J 8 bases short, with 17 bases between. CDR3 DNA sequence: TGTGCCAGCACCTCTCCGGGCAGGTACGGCTACACCTTC. This codes for CASTSPGRYGYTF.